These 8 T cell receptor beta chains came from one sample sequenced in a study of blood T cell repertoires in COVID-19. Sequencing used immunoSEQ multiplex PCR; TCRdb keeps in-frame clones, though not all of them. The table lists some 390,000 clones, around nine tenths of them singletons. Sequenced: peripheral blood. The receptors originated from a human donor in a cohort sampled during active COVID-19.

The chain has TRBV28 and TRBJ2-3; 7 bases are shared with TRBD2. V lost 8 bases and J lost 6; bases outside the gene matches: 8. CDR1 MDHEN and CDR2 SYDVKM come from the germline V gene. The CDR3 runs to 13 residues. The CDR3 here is CASLKAGLDTQYF. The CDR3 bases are TGTGCCAGCCTAAAAGCGGGATTGGATACGCAGTATTTT.

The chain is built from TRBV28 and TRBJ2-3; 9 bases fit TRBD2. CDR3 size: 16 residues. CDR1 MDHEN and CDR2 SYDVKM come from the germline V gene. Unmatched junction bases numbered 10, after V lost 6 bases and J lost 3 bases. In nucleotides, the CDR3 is TGTGCCAGCAGCACTGCGGTAGCGGGAGAGACAGATACGCAGTATTTT. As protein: CASSTAVAGETDTQYF.

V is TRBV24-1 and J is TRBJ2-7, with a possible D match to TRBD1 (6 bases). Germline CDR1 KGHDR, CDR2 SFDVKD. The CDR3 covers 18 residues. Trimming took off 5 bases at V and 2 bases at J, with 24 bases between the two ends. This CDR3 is CATSVCRGADCSTYEQYF. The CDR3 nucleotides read TGTGCCACCAGTGTTTGCAGGGGAGCAGATTGTTCGACCTACGAGCAGTACTTC.

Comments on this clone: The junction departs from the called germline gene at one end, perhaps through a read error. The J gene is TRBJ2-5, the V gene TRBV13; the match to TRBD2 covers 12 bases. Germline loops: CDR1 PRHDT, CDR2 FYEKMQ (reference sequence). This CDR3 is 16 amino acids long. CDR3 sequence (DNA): TGTGCCAGCAGTTTAGGACTAGCGGGGCCCCCAGAGACCCAGTACTTC. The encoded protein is CASSLGLAGPPETQYF.

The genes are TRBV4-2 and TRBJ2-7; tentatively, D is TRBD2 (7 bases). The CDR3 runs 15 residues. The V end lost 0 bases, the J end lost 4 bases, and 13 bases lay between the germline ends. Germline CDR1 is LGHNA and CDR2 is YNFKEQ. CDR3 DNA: TGTGCCAGCAGCCAAGAGGGGGGGCGACGATACGAGCAGTACTTC. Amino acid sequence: CASSQEGGRRYEQYF.

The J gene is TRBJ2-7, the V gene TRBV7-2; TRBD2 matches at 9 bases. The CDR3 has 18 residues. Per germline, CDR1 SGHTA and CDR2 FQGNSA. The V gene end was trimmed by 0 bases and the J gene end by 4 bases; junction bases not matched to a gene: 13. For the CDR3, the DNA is TGTGCCAGCAGCTTAGCTCTCCTGGGCGGGGGGGCCGCGTACGAGCAGTACTTC. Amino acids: CASSLALLGGGAAYEQYF.

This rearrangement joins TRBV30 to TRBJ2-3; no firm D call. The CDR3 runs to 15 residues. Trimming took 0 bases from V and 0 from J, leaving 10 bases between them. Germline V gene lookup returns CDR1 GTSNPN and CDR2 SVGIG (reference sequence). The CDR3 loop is CAWSVGASSTDTQYF. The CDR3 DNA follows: TGTGCCTGGAGTGTCGGAGCCTCTAGCACAGATACGCAGTATTTT.

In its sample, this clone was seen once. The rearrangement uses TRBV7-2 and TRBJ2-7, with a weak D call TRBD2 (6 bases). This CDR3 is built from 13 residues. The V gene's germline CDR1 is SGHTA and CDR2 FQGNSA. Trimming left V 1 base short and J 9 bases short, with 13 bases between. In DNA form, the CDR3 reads TGTGCCAGCAGCTTAGAGGTGGGGCGGGGGCAGTACTTC. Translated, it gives CASSLEVGRGQYF.